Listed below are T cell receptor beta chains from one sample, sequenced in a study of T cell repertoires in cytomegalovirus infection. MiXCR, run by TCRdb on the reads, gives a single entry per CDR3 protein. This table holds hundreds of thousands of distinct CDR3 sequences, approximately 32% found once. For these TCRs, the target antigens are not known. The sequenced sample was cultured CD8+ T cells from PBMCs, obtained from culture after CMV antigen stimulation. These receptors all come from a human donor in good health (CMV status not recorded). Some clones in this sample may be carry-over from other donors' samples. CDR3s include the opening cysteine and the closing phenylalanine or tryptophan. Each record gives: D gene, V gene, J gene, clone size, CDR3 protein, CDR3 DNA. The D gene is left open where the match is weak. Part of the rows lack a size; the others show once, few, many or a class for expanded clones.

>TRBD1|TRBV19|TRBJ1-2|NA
CASSFTGGTDYGYTF
TGTGCCAGTAGTTTTACAGGGGGCACCGACTATGGCTACACCTTC
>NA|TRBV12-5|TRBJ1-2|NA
CASGTGQGRDGYTF
TGTGCTAGTGGGACGGGCCAGGGGCGGGATGGCTACACCTTC
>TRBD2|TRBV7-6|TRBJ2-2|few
CASSFDSGLAGPELFF
TGTGCCAGCAGCTTCGACTCGGGACTAGCGGGCCCGGAGCTGTTTTTT
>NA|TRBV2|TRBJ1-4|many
CASSDLEEGPKEKLFF
TGTGCCAGCAGTGACCTCGAGGAGGGCCCTAAGGAAAAACTGTTTTTT
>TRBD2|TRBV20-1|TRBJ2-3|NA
CSARDSGGRTDTQYF
TGCAGTGCTAGAGACAGCGGGGGGCGCACAGATACGCAGTATTTT
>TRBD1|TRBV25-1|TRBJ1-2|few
CASSGGQGRKKNYGYTF
TGTGCCAGCAGTGGGGGACAGGGGAGAAAGAAGAACTATGGCTACACCTTC
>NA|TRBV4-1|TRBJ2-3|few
CASSQVHRLASTDTQYF
TGCGCCAGCAGCCAAGTTCATCGGCTAGCTAGCACAGATACGCAGTATTTT
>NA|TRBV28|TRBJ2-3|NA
CASTPTGGRTDTQYF
TGTGCCAGCACCCCGACTGGGGGGCGCACAGATACGCAGTATTTT
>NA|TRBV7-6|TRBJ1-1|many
CASSPGPQNTEAFF
TGTGCCAGCAGCCCGGGACCCCAGAACACTGAAGCTTTCTTT
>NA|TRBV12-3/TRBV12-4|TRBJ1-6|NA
CASSLLGPGNSPLHF
TGTGCCAGCAGTTTACTTGGCCCCGGCAATTCACCCCTCCACTTT
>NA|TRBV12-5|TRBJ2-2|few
CASGLVRSSNTGELFF
TGTGCTAGTGGTTTGGTACGATCAAGCAACACCGGGGAGCTGTTTTTT
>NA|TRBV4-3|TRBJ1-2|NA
CASSQDGRERRDGYTF
TGCGCCAGCAGCCAAGATGGCAGGGAGCGCCGTGATGGCTACACCTTC
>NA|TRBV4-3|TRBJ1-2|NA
CASSQGGTPNYGYTF
TGCGCCAGCAGCCAAGGAGGGACTCCTAACTATGGCTACACCTTC
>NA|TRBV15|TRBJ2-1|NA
CATGTIDNEQFF
TGTGCCACCGGGACCATTGACAATGAGCAGTTCTTC
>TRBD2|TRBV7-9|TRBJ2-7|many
CASTHREVSSYEQYF
TGTGCCAGCACCCACCGGGAGGTATCCTCCTACGAGCAGTACTTC